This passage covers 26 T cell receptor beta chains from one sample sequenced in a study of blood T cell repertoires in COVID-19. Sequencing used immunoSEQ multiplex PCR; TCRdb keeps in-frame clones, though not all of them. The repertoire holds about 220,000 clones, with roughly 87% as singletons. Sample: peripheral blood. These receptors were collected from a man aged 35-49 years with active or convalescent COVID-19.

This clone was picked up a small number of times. The CDR3 here is CASSKQGGYEQYF. The CDR3 DNA reads as TGCGCCAGCAGTAAACAGGGTGGCTACGAGCAGTACTTC. The V call is TRBV10-1, the J call TRBJ2-7, with D perhaps TRBD1 (6 bases). V lost 5 bases and J lost 3, with 11 bases in between. The CDR3 extends over 13 amino acids. Germline CDR1 WNHNN, CDR2 SYGVQD (reference sequence).

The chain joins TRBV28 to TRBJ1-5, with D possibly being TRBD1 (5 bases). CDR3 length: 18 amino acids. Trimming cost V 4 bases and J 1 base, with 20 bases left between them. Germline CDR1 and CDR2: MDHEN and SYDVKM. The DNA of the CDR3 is TGTGCCAGCAGTTCGCGGGAGGCAGGGTTGTTGAGCAATCAGCCCCAGCATTTT. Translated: CASSSREAGLLSNQPQHF. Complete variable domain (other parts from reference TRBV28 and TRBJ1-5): DVKVTQSSRYLVKRTGEKVFLECVQDMDHENMFWYRQDPGLGLRLIYFSYDVKMKEKGDIPEGYSVSREKKERFSLILESASTNQTSMYLCASSSREAGLLSNQPQHFGDGTRLSIL.

The CDR3 protein is CASSLAGEAGIGELFF. CDR3 nucleotides: TGTGCCAGCAGTTTGGCGGGGGAAGCGGGAATCGGGGAGCTGTTTTTT. The rearrangement uses TRBV28 and TRBJ2-2; 7 bases are shared with TRBD2. The CDR3 has 16 amino acids. Germline V gives CDR1 MDHEN, CDR2 SYDVKM. The V and J ends lost 3 bases and 7 bases, in that order; junction bases with no gene match: 11.

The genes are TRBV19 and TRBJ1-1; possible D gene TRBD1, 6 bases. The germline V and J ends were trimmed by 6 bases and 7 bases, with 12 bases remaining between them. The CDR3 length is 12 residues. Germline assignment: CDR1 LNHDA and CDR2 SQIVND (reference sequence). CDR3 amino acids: CASSVPRGEAFF. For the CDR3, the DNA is TGTGCCAGTAGCGTACCCAGGGGTGAAGCTTTCTTT.

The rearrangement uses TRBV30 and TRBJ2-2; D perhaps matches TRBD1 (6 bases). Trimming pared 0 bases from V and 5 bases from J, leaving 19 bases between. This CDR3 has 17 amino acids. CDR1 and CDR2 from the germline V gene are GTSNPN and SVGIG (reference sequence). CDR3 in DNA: TGTGCCTGGAGTGTACGGCAGGACAGTGGGTGGACCGGGGAGCTGTTTTTT. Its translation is CAWSVRQDSGWTGELFF.

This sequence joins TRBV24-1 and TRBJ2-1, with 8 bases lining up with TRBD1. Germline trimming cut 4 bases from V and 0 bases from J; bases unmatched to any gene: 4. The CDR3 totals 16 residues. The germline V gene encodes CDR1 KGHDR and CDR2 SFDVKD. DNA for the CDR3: TGTGCCACCAGTGACTCCGGGACAGGCTCCTACAATGAGCAGTTCTTC. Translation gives CATSDSGTGSYNEQFF.

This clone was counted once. The CDR3 here is CASSTNRGREEQYF. CDR3 DNA sequence: TGTGCCAGCTCGACGAACAGGGGGCGCGAGGAGCAGTACTTC. V is TRBV18 and J is TRBJ2-7; TRBD1 matches at 9 bases. V shed 6 bases and J 7 bases; nucleotides not matched to a gene: 10. CDR3 length: 14 residues. CDR1 is KGHSH and CDR2 is LQKENI in the germline V gene.

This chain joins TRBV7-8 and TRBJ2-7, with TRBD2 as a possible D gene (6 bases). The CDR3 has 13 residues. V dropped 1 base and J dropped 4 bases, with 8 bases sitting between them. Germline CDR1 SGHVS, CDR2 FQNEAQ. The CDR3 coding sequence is TGTGCCAGCAGCTTAGGCGCGGGGTACGAGCAGTACTTC. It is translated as CASSLGAGYEQYF.

The CDR3 spells CASSLGDRLYNSPLHF. In nucleotides, the CDR3 is TGTGCCAGCAGCTTAGGGGACAGACTGTATAATTCACCCCTCCACTTT. The chain has TRBV7-2 and TRBJ1-6; TRBD1 matches 7 bases. Germline lookup yields CDR1 SGHTA and CDR2 FQGNSA. V was clipped by 1 base and J by 4 bases; unmatched bases: 4. The CDR3 runs to 16 residues. Based on the CDR3 plus reference TRBV7-2 and TRBJ1-6, the full variable domain is GAGVSQSPSNKVTEKGKDVELRCDPISGHTALYWYRQSLGQGLEFLIYFQGNSAPDKSGLPSDRFSAERTGGSVSTLTIQRTQQEDSAVYLCASSLGDRLYNSPLHFGNGTRLTVT.

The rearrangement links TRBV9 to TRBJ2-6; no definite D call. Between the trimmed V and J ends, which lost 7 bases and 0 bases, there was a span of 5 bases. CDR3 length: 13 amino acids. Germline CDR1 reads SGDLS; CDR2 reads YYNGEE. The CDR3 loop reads CASRSSGANVLTF. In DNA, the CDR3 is TGTGCCAGCCGGTCCTCTGGGGCCAACGTCCTGACTTTC. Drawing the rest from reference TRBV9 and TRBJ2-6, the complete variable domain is DSGVTQTPKHLITATGQRVTLRCSPRSGDLSVYWYQQSLDQGLQFLIQYYNGEERAKGNILERFSAQQFPDLHSELNLSSLELGDSALYFCASRSSGANVLTFGAGSRLTVL.

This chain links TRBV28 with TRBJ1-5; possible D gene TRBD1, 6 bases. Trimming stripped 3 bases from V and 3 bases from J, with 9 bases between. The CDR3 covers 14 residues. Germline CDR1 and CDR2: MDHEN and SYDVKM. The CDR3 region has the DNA TGTGCCAGCAGTTTTTGGGACATCAATCAGCCCCAGCATTTT. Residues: CASSFWDINQPQHF.

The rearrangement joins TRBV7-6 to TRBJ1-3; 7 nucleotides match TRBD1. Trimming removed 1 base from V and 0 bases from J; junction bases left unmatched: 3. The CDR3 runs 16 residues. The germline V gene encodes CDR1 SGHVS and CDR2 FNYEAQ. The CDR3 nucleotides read TGTGCCAGCAGCTTAGGACAGGGTCTCTCTGGAAACACCATATATTTT. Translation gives CASSLGQGLSGNTIYF.

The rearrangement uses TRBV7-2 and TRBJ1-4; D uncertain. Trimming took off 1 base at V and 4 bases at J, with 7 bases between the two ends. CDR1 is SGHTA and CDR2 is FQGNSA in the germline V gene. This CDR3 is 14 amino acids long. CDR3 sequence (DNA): TGTGCCAGCAGCTTAGGGCCTAGTAATGAAAAACTGTTTTTT. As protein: CASSLGPSNEKLFF.

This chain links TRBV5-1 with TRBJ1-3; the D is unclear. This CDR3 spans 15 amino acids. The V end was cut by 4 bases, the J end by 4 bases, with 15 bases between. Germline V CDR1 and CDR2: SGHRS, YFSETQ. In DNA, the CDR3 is TGCGCCAGCAGCACCACCCCAGTCGCAGGAAACACCATATATTTT. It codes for CASSTTPVAGNTIYF.

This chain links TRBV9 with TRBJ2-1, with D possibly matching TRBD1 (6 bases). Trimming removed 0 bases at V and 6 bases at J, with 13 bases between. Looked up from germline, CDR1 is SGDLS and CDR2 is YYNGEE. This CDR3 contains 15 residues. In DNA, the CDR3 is TGTGCCAGCAGCGTAGTGGGGGCGGTGGTCAATGAGCAGTTCTTC. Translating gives CASSVVGAVVNEQFF.

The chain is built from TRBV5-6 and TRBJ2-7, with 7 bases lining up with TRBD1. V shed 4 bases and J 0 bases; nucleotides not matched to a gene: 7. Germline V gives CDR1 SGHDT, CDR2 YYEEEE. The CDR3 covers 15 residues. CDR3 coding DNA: TGTGCCAGCAGCCCGTACAGGGGCGTCTCCTACGAGCAGTACTTC. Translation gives CASSPYRGVSYEQYF. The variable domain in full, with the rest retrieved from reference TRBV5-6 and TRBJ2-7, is DAGVTQSPTHLIKTRGQQVTLRCSPKSGHDTVSWYQQALGQGPQFIFQYYEEEERQRGNFPDRFSGHQFPNYSSELNVNALLLGDSALYLCASSPYRGVSYEQYFGPGTRLTVT.

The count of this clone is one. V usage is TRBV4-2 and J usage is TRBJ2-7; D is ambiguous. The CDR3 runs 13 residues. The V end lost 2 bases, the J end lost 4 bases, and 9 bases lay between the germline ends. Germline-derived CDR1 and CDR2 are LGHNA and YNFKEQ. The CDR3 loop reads CASSQPPEYEQYF. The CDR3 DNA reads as TGTGCCAGCAGCCAACCTCCGGAGTACGAGCAGTACTTC.

This CDR3 is CASSPTGNTGELFF. CDR3 in DNA: TGTGCCAGCAGCCCGACAGGGAACACCGGGGAGCTGTTTTTT. The chain joins TRBV9 to TRBJ2-2; tentatively, D is TRBD1 (6 bases). Germline V CDR1 and CDR2: SGDLS, YYNGEE. V lost 4 bases, J lost 1 base, and 8 bases lay in between. The length of the CDR3 is 14 residues. Complete variable domain (other parts from reference TRBV9 and TRBJ2-2): DSGVTQTPKHLITATGQRVTLRCSPRSGDLSVYWYQQSLDQGLQFLIQYYNGEERAKGNILERFSAQQFPDLHSELNLSSLELGDSALYFCASSPTGNTGELFFGEGSRLTVL.

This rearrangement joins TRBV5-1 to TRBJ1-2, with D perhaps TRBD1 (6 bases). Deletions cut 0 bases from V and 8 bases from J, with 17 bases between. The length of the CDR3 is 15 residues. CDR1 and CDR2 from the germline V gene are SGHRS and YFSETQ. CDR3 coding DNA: TGCGCCAGCAGCTTGGCCGGGACAACTATGCGGGGCTACACCTTC. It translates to CASSLAGTTMRGYTF.

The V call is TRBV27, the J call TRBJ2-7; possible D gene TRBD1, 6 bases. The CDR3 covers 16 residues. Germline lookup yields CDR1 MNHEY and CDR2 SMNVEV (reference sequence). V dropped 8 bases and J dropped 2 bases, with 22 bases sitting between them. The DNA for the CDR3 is TGTGCCAGCGCAGGTTGGGACAATGGTGGGACCTACGAGCAGTACTTC. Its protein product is CASAGWDNGGTYEQYF.

CDR3 residues: CASSQGTGAYGYTF. Written as DNA, the CDR3 is TGTGCCAGCAGCCAAGGAACAGGGGCCTATGGCTACACCTTC. V gene TRBV14 combines with J gene TRBJ1-2; TRBD1 aligns across 7 bases. Germline V gives CDR1 SGHDN, CDR2 FVKESK. J gave up 4 bases and V 1 base, and 3 bases lay outside the gene matches. The CDR3 spans 14 residues.

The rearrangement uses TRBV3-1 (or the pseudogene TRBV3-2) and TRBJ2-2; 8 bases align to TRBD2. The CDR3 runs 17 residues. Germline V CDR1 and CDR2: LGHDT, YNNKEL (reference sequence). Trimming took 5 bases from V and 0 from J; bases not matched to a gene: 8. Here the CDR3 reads CASSSRTGLANTGELFF. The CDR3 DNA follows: TGTGCCAGCAGCTCCAGGACGGGACTAGCGAACACCGGGGAGCTGTTTTTT.

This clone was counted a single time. CDR3 protein: CASSAAGGRADTQYF. The CDR3 DNA reads TGCGCCAGCAGTGCTGCGGGGGGGCGCGCAGATACGCAGTATTTT. The chain couples TRBV10-2 to TRBJ2-3; 9 positions match TRBD2. V trimming: 4 bases; J trimming: 4 bases; junction bases outside the gene matches: 6. Per the germline V gene, CDR1 is WSHSY and CDR2 is SAAADI. CDR3 length: 15 amino acids.

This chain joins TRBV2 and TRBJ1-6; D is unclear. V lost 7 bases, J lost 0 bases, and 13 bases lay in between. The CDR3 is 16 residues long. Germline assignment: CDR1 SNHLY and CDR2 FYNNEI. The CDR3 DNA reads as TGTGCCAGCACTCTAAAGGAGGGCTCCTATAATTCACCCCTCCACTTT. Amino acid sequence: CASTLKEGSYNSPLHF.

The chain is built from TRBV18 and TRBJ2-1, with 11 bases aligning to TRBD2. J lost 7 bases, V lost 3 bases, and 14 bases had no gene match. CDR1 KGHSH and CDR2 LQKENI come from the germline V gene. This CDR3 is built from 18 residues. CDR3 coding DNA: TGTGCCAGCTCACCTCGAACTAGCGGGGGTATTTCGCCAAATGAGCAGTTCTTC. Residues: CASSPRTSGGISPNEQFF.

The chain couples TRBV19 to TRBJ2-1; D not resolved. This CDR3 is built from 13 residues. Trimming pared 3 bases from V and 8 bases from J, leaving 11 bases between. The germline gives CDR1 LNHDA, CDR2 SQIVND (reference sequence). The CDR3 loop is CASSIYGYHEQFF. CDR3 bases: TGTGCCAGTAGTATTTACGGGTACCATGAGCAGTTCTTC.